The present T cell receptor beta chain was sequenced within a study of blood T cell repertoires in COVID-19. Whole-study context: Samples taken during acute and convalescent COVID-19 were collected in the United States, Italy and Spain. The cDNA or gDNA used as material had been derived from T cells, B-cell-depleted T cells, or PBMCs.

Trimming took 7 bases from V and 2 from J, leaving 14 bases between them. This CDR3 region has 15 residues. Germline-derived CDR1 and CDR2 are SGHTA and FQGNSA. In the study's own analysis: The assay estimated nucleated cells by amplifying reference gene primers. Generated by immunoSEQ multiplex PCR, the TCRdb table keeps only in-frame clones and is missing some. The DNA was the basis for D and trimming; V, J and clone size are from that table. The sample records around 40,000 clones, 79% being singletons. The sequencing input was peripheral blood. This receptor was obtained from a man in his 70s with acute or convalescent COVID-19. The V gene is TRBV7-2, the J gene TRBJ2-2, with D tentatively TRBD2 (6 bases). CDR3 DNA: TGTGCCAGCATCCCAGGAGGGTATAACACCGGGGAGCTGTTTTTT. It yields the protein CASIPGGYNTGELFF.